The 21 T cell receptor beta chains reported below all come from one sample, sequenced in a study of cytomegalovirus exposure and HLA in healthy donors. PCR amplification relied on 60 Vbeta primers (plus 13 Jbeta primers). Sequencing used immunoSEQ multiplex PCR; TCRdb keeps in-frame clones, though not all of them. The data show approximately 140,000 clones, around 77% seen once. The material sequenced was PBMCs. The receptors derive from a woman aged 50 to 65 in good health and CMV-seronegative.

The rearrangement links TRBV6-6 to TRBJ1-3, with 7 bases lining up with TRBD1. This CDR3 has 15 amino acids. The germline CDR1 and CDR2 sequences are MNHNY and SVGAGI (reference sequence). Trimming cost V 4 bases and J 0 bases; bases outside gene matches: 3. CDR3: CASSWDRGSGNTIYF. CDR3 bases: TGTGCCAGCAGTTGGGACAGAGGCTCTGGAAACACCATATATTTT.

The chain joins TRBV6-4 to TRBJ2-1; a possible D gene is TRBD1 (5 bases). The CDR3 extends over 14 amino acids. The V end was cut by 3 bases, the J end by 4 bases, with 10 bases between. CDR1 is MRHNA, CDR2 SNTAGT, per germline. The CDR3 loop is CASSEGNRYNEQFF. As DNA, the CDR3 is TGTGCCAGCAGTGAGGGAAACAGGTACAATGAGCAGTTCTTC.

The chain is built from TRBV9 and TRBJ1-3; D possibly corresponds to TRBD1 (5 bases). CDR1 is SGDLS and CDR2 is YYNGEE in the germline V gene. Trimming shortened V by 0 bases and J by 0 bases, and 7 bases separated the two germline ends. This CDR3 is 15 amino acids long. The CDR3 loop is CASSVGGDSGNTIYF. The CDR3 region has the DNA TGTGCCAGCAGCGTAGGGGGGGACTCTGGAAACACCATATATTTT. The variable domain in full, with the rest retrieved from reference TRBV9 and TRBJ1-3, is DSGVTQTPKHLITATGQRVTLRCSPRSGDLSVYWYQQSLDQGLQFLIQYYNGEERAKGNILERFSAQQFPDLHSELNLSSLELGDSALYFCASSVGGDSGNTIYFGEGSWLTVV.

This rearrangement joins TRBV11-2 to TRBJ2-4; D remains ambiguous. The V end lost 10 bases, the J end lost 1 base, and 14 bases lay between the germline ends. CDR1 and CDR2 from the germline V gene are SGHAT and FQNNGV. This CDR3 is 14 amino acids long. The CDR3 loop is CATQTGWAKNIQYF. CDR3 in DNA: TGTGCCACCCAAACCGGGTGGGCCAAAAACATTCAGTACTTC.

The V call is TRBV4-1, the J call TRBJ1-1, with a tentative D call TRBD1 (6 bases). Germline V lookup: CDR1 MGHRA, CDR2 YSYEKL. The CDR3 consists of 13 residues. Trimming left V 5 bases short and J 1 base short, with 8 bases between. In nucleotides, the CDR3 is TGCGCCAGCAGCAAGACAGGGAACACTGAAGCTTTCTTT. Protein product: CASSKTGNTEAFF.

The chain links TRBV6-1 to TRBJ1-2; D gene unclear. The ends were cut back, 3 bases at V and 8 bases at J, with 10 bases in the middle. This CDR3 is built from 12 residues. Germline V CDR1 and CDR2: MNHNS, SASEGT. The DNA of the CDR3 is TGTGCCAGCAGTGAGGTACCGGGGGGCTACACCTTC. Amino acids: CASSEVPGGYTF.

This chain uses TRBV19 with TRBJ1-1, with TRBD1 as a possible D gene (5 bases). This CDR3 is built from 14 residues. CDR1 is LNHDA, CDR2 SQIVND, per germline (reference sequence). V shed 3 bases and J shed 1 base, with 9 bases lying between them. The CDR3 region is CASSMLTANTEAFF. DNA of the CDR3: TGTGCCAGTAGTATGCTGACAGCGAACACTGAAGCTTTCTTT. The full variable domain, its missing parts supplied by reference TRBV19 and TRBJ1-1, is DGGITQSPKYLFRKEGQNVTLSCEQNLNHDAMYWYRQDPGQGLRLIYYSQIVNDFQKGDIAEGYSVSREKKESFPLTVTSAQKNPTAFYLCASSMLTANTEAFFGQGTRLTVV.

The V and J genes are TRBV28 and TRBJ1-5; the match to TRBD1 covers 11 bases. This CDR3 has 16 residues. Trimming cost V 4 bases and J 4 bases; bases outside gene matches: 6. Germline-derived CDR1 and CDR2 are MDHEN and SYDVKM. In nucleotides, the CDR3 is TGTGCCAGCAGTTCCTCCGGGACAGGGGGGAATCAGCCCCAGCATTTT. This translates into CASSSSGTGGNQPQHF.

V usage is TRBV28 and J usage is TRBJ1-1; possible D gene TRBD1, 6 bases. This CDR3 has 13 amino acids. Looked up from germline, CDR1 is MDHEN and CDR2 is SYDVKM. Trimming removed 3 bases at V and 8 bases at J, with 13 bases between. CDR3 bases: TGTGCCAGCAGTTTCGGTACAGGGACGGAAGCTTTCTTT. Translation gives CASSFGTGTEAFF. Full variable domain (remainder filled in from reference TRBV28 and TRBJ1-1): DVKVTQSSRYLVKRTGEKVFLECVQDMDHENMFWYRQDPGLGLRLIYFSYDVKMKEKGDIPEGYSVSREKKERFSLILESASTNQTSMYLCASSFGTGTEAFFGQGTRLTVV.

DNA for the CDR3: TGTGCCAGCAGCTTAGTGGGGGACAGGGTGCTCTATGGCTACACCTTC. This sequence encodes CASSLVGDRVLYGYTF. The rearrangement uses TRBV7-2 and TRBJ1-2; 9 bases map to TRBD1. There are 16 residues in the CDR3. With V trimmed by 1 base and J by 4 bases, 7 bases remained unmatched. Germline assignment: CDR1 SGHTA and CDR2 FQGNSA.

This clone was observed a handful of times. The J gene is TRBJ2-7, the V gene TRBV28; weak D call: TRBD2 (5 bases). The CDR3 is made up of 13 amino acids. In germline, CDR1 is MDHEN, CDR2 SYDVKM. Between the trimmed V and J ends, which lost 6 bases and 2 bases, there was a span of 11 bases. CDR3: CASRPRVTYEQYF. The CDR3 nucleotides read TGTGCCAGCAGGCCGCGGGTTACCTACGAGCAGTACTTC.

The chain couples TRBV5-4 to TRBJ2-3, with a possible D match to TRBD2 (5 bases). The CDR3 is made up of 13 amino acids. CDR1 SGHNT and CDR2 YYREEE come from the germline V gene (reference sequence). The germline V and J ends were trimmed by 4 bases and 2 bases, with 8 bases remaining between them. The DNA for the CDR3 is TGTGCCAGCAGCCGCGGGTCCACAGATACGCAGTATTTT. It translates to CASSRGSTDTQYF.

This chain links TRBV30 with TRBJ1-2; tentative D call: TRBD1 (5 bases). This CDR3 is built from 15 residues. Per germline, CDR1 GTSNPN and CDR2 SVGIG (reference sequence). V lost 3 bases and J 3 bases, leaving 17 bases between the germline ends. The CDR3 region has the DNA TGTGCCTGGAGGTCCGGGGGGGACCCTGACTATGGCTACACCTTC. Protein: CAWRSGGDPDYGYTF.

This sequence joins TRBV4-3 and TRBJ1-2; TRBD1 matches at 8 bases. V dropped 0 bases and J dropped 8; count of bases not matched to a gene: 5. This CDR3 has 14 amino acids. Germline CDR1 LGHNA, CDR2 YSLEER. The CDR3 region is CASSQDETGGGYTF. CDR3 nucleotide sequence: TGCGCCAGCAGCCAAGATGAAACAGGGGGGGGCTACACCTTC.

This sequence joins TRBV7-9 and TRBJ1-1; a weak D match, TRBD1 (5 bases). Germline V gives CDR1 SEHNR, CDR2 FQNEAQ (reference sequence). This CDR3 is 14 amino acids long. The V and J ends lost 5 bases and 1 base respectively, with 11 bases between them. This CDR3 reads CASSPGNENTEAFF. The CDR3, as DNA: TGTGCCAGCAGCCCAGGGAACGAGAACACTGAAGCTTTCTTT.

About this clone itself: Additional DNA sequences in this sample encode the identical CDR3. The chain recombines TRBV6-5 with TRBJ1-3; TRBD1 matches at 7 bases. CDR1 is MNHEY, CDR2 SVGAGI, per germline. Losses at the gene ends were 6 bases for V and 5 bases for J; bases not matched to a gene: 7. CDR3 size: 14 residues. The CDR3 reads CASRDRESRNTIYF. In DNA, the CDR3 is TGTGCCAGCAGAGACAGGGAAAGTAGAAACACCATATATTTT.

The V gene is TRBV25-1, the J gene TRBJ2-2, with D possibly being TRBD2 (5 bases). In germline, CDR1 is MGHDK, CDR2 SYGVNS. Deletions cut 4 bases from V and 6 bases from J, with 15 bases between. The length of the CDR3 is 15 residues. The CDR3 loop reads CASSATTGFAGELFF. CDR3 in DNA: TGTGCCAGCAGTGCCACCACGGGGTTTGCCGGGGAGCTGTTTTTT.

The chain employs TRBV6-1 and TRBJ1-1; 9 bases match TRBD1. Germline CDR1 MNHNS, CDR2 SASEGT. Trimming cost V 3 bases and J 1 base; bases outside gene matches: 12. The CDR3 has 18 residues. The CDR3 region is CASSDADRGGGRNTEAFF. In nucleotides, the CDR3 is TGTGCCAGCAGTGATGCGGACAGGGGAGGGGGACGGAACACTGAAGCTTTCTTT.

CDR3 region: CASSLGSPGVEQYF. In DNA form, the CDR3 reads TGTGCCAGCAGCTTAGGCAGTCCGGGGGTTGAGCAGTACTTC. The rearrangement joins TRBV7-2 to TRBJ2-7, with a tentative D call TRBD2 (6 bases). The CDR3 is 14 amino acids. Germline V CDR1 and CDR2: SGHTA, FQGNSA. The germline V and J ends were trimmed by 1 base and 7 bases, with 14 bases remaining between them. The full variable domain, in which reference TRBV7-2 and TRBJ2-7 provide the parts outside the CDR3, is GAGVSQSPSNKVTEKGKDVELRCDPISGHTALYWYRQSLGQGLEFLIYFQGNSAPDKSGLPSDRFSAERTGGSVSTLTIQRTQQEDSAVYLCASSLGSPGVEQYFGPGTRLTVT.

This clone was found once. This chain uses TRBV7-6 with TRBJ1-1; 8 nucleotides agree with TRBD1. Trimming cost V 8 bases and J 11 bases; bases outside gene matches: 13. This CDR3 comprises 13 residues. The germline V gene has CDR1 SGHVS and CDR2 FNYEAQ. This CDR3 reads CASSPGRGQRAFF. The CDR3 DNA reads TGTGCCAGCTCGCCAGGCAGGGGGCAGAGGGCTTTCTTT.

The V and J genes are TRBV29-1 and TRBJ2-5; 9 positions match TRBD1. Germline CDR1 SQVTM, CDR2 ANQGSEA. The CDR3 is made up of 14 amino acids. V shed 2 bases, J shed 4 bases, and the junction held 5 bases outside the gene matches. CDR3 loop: CSVETGGALETQYF. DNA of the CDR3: TGCAGCGTTGAAACAGGGGGCGCGTTAGAGACCCAGTACTTC. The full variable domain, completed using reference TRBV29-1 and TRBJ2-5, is SAVISQKPSRDICQRGTSLTIQCQVDSQVTMMFWYRQQPGQSLTLIATANQGSEATYESGFVIDKFPISRPNLTFSTLTVSNMSPEDSSIYLCSVETGGALETQYFGPGTRLLVL.